This TCR beta chain stems from a study of beta chain features in type 1 diabetes. Expressed TCRB transcripts were sequenced because the entire RNA isolate underwent reverse transcription. It was found that naive, central memory and regulatory T cell samples averaged around 3.8 million reads. Repertoires were generated with immunoSEQ multiplex PCR, while TCRdb's copy carries only in-frame clones and drops some. The sample records 240,000 or so clones, 25% to 30% being singletons. This clone was seen more than once but under ten times. No antigen is known for it. Study results and limitations: Patients' naive, central memory and regulatory TCRB repertoires appeared more alike than those of healthy donors.

The sequence came from a man aged 25 to 40 in good health. Sequenced input: central memory CD4+ T cells from blood.

Here the CDR3 DNA reads TGTGCCAGCAGTTCGCGACTAGCGGGGGGGCCGTACGACACCGGGGAGCTGTTTTTT. As protein: CASSSRLAGGPYDTGELFF. The chain recombines TRBV27 with TRBJ2-2, with 14 positions matching TRBD2. Germline trimming cut 4 bases from V and 3 bases from J; bases unmatched to any gene: 10. CDR3 length equals 19 residues. In germline, CDR1 is MNHEY, CDR2 SMNVEV (reference sequence).